This is a list of T cell receptor beta chains from one sample in a study of blood T cell repertoires in COVID-19. This table comes from immunoSEQ multiplex PCR, and its TCRdb copy is limited to in-frame clones, with some not included. The table has some 80,000 clones, 82% seen once. Sequencing was carried out using peripheral blood. These receptor sequences come from a man aged 80 or over with acute or convalescent COVID-19. Each CDR3 is given with its conserved first and last residue. The order of the fields is D gene, J gene, clone size, V gene, CDR3 protein, CDR3 DNA. D genes are given only for firm matches. Clone sizes are given selectively: once, few, many, or a class where the clone is expanded.

>-|TRBJ1-6|few|TRBV5-4
CASSLGGDSPLHF
TGTGCCAGCAGCTTGGGCGGGGATTCACCCCTCCACTTT
>-|TRBJ2-7|-|TRBV23-1
CASSHTPTGYSYEQYF
TGCGCCAGCAGTCACACCCCGACAGGCTACTCCTACGAGCAGTACTTC
>-|TRBJ2-3|-|TRBV11-3
CASSLSETDTQYF
TGTGCCAGCAGCTTATCGGAGACAGATACGCAGTATTTT
>TRBD2|TRBJ2-2|few|TRBV5-1
CASSPSQRGPGELFF
TGCGCCAGCAGCCCCTCCCAGCGGGGGCCTGGGGAGCTGTTTTTT
>-|TRBJ1-3|-|TRBV2
CASRKGQGGNTIYF
TGTGCCAGCAGGAAGGGGCAGGGAGGGAACACCATATATTTT
>TRBD1|TRBJ1-1|-|TRBV7-8
CASSLAGQGVGEAFF
TGTGCCAGCAGCTTAGCCGGACAGGGGGTGGGTGAAGCTTTCTTT
>TRBD1|TRBJ1-1|-|TRBV6-5
CASSYLGQGANTEAFF
TGTGCCAGCAGTTACCTGGGACAGGGGGCGAACACTGAAGCTTTCTTT
>-|TRBJ1-2|-|TRBV5-8
CASSLRPSGGGYTF
TGTGCCAGCAGTTTGAGGCCCAGCGGTGGTGGCTACACCTTC
>TRBD1|TRBJ1-2|-|TRBV2
CASTPGQRYGYTF
TGTGCCAGCACCCCGGGACAGAGATATGGCTACACCTTC
>-|TRBJ2-1|-|TRBV5-4
CASSPRDADNEQFF
TGTGCCAGCAGCCCTCGGGATGCTGACAATGAGCAGTTCTTC
>TRBD1|TRBJ1-1|-|TRBV7-9
CASSLGDRGLTGNTEAFF
TGTGCCAGCAGCTTAGGGGACAGGGGCCTGACTGGGAACACTGAAGCTTTCTTT
>-|TRBJ1-1|-|TRBV3-1/TRBV3-2
CASNLGAIGNTEAFF
TGTGCCAGCAACCTGGGGGCAATTGGAAACACTGAAGCTTTCTTT
>-|TRBJ2-4|-|TRBV6-5
CASSYSFMRAKNIQYF
TGTGCCAGCAGTTACAGTTTTATGAGGGCCAAAAACATTCAGTACTTC
>TRBD1|TRBJ1-5|-|TRBV6-5
CASSWDSNQPQHF
TGTGCCAGCAGTTGGGACAGTAATCAGCCCCAGCATTTT
>TRBD2|TRBJ2-3|-|TRBV5-4
CASKGGGVTDTQYF
TGTGCCAGCAAAGGCGGGGGGGTCACAGATACGCAGTATTTT
>-|TRBJ1-3|-|TRBV5-6
CASSSRAGNTIYF
TGTGCCAGCAGCTCGAGGGCGGGAAACACCATATATTTT
>TRBD1|TRBJ1-4|few|TRBV30
CAWREGRGLEKLFF
TGTGCCTGGAGAGAGGGAAGGGGGCTCGAAAAACTGTTTTTT
>TRBD1|TRBJ2-7|-|TRBV5-4
CASSPRNDRVKGSSYEQYF
TGTGCCAGCAGTCCCCGAAACGACAGGGTGAAGGGAAGCTCCTACGAGCAGTACTTC
>-|TRBJ2-3|-|TRBV23-1
CASSAEYTQYF
TGCGCCAGCAGCGCCGAGTATACGCAGTATTTT
>TRBD1|TRBJ1-5|-|TRBV6-1
CASSDAGLYAGTGKELHF
TGTGCCAGCAGTGACGCCGGGCTCTATGCCGGGACAGGGAAGGAATTGCATTTT
>-|TRBJ1-1|-|TRBV18
CASSPFRPEVEAFF
TGTGCCAGCTCACCATTTCGGCCGGAGGTCGAAGCTTTCTTT
>-|TRBJ2-1|-|TRBV5-1
CASSPGRGNEQFF
TGCGCCAGCAGCCCGGGGAGGGGGAATGAGCAGTTCTTC
>-|TRBJ2-4|-|TRBV5-8
CASSPGADIQYF
TGTGCCAGCAGCCCGGGTGCAGACATTCAGTACTTC
>TRBD1|TRBJ2-5|-|TRBV11-3
CASSSRQGEETQYF
TGTGCCAGCAGCTCCAGACAGGGGGAAGAGACCCAGTACTTC
>TRBD1|TRBJ2-5|-|TRBV9
CASSVGGTGQETQYF
TGTGCCAGCAGCGTAGGAGGGACAGGGCAAGAGACCCAGTACTTC
>TRBD1|TRBJ1-5|-|TRBV2
CASSFQTGEGQPQHF
TGTGCCAGCAGCTTTCAGACAGGGGAGGGCCAGCCCCAGCATTTT